The source of this TCR beta chain is a study of response to subunit inactivated influenza vaccine. V lost 6 bases, J lost 4 bases, and 13 bases lay in between. The CDR3 sequence is 12 residues long. Germline CDR1 is DFQATT and CDR2 is SNEGSKA (reference sequence). The study's findings and limits: Authors suggested that a seasonal influenza vaccination recruits few new T cells each time.

One entry per CDR3 protein, called by TCRdb with MiXCR from the RT-PCR reads. Among a few hundred thousand distinct CDR3 sequences listed, approximately 7.8% were seen once. Turning to this clonotype: Its target is not known.

This receptor was identified in a man aged 50 to 75 who received an inactivated influenza vaccine. The chain employs TRBV20-1 and TRBJ2-7; D might be TRBD1 or TRBD2, each matching 5 bases. The source material was PBMCs from blood, sampled around 25 months after vaccination. The CDR3 sequence is CSARSGGYEQYF. CDR3 sequence (DNA): TGCAGTGCGAGGAGTGGGGGTTACGAGCAGTACTTC.